Here is one T cell receptor beta chain with its context. The entry originates in a study of T cell responses to AZD1222 COVID-19 vaccine. This CDR3 is 16 amino acids long. The J segment lost 2 bases and the V segment lost 5 bases, leaving 6 bases of the junction unmatched. Germline V lookup: CDR1 LNHDA, CDR2 SQIVND (reference sequence). Measured with immunoSEQ multiplex PCR; TCRdb has only the in-frame clones, and not every one. Altogether 94,000 or so clones are present, about 89% being singletons, with the ten largest covering roughly 1.5%. This TCR derives from an adult in good health. Here the sequenced sample was peripheral blood, taken on day 0 of AZD1222 vaccination. The rearrangement links TRBV19 to TRBJ2-6, with TRBD1 identical over 7 bases. The CDR3 protein is CASSAQQGTGANVLTF. CDR3 nucleotide sequence: TGTGCCAGTAGTGCCCAACAGGGGACTGGGGCCAACGTCCTGACTTTC.